Below are 26 T cell receptor beta chains sequenced from a single sample in a study of regulatory T cells in long-lasting Graves disease. Time point in this sample: newly diagnosed GD, antithyroid drugs for less than 3 months. PBMCs provided the RNA from which the TCR library was made. In building TCR beta libraries, iRepertoire HTBI primers were used together with Arm-PCR of CDR3 regions. Each CDR3 protein gets one entry after TCRdb re-called the multiplex PCR reads with MiXCR. In the table there are a few hundred thousand distinct CDR3 sequences, about 16% of which are singletons. This same sample was also taken into another study, of T cells in Graves' hyperthyroidism and ophthalmopathy.

The sample consisted of peripheral blood mononuclear cells (PBMCs), taken at new diagnosis, from a patient treated with antithyroid drugs. These TCRs come from a woman younger than 35 with Graves disease.

This clonotype was observed many times. Here the CDR3 DNA reads TGTGCCAGCTCCGTAGCCCGGGATCAGCCCCAGCATTTT. Its translation is CASSVARDQPQHF. This chain uses TRBV18 with TRBJ1-5, with no clear D. Germline V CDR1 and CDR2: KGHSH, LQKENI. The germline V and J ends were trimmed by 6 bases and 5 bases, with 11 bases remaining between them. The CDR3 sequence is 13 residues long. The full variable domain, rest sourced from reference TRBV18 and TRBJ1-5, is NAGVMQNPRHLVRRRGQEARLRCSPMKGHSHVYWYRQLPEEGLKFMVYLQKENIIDESGMPKERFSAEFPKEGPSILRIQQVVRGDSAAYFCASSVARDQPQHFGDGTRLSIL.

This clonotype was found many times. V usage is TRBV12-3 or TRBV12-4 and J usage is TRBJ1-5; D is perhaps TRBD1 (5 bases). Trimming stripped 6 bases from V and 0 bases from J, with 18 bases between. The CDR3 contains 17 residues. CDR3 DNA: TGTGCCAGCAGATCCACCCTCCGACAGCATAGCAATCAGCCCCAGCATTTT. Protein: CASRSTLRQHSNQPQHF.

Remarks on this clonotype: A read error may be the cause here, since a much bigger clone is one base away. V and J are TRBV2 and TRBJ1-5, with TRBD1 as a possible D gene (6 bases). This CDR3 contains 15 residues. Germline CDR1 reads SNHLY; CDR2 reads FYNNEI. CDR3 coding DNA: TGTGCCAACAGTCACAGGACAGAAGCGCATCAGCCCCAGCATTTT. Protein sequence: CANSHRTEAHQPQHF.

This clonotype was seen a few times. The CDR3 does not close with the conserved phenylalanine or tryptophan, likely indicating a read error. The rearrangement links TRBV3-1 to TRBJ1-1; D may be TRBD1 (6 bases). Germline V CDR1 and CDR2: LGHDT, YNNKEL (reference sequence). The V end was cut by 6 bases, the J end by 6 bases, with 17 bases between. This CDR3 comprises 14 residues. The CDR3 loop is CASRPQQGEAEAFS. In DNA, the CDR3 is TGTGCCAGCAGGCCCCAACAGGGAGAGGCTGAAGCTTTCTCT.

The rearrangement links TRBV7-3 to TRBJ1-1, with unresolved D. CDR1 is SGHTA, CDR2 FQGTGA, per germline. V lost 2 bases and J lost 11, with 12 bases in between. This CDR3 is built from 12 residues. The CDR3 bases are TGTGCCAGCAGCTTACCGGGATCTGGGGCTTTCTTT. Amino acids: CASSLPGSGAFF.

In this sample, this clonotype turned up many times. The chain links TRBV12-5 to TRBJ1-2; the D is unclear. Germline V lookup: CDR1 LGHNT, CDR2 FRNRAP. The CDR3 extends over 14 amino acids. Between the trimmed V and J ends, which lost 2 bases and 4 bases, there was a span of 11 bases. The CDR3 DNA follows: TGTGCTAGTGGTTTGATGCAGACTACCTATGGCTACACCTTC. It translates to CASGLMQTTYGYTF.

This clonotype showed up many times. J is TRBJ1-5 and V is TRBV10-3; tentatively, D is TRBD1 (5 bases). Looked up from germline, CDR1 is ENHRY and CDR2 is SYGVKD. The CDR3 length is 15 residues. The ends were cut back, 4 bases at V and 0 bases at J, with 10 bases in the middle. The CDR3 DNA reads TGTGCCATCAGTGTAACGGGGGATAGCAATCAGCCCCAGCATTTT. Protein product: CAISVTGDSNQPQHF.

The table lists this clonotype with many counts. The V and J genes are TRBV7-3 and TRBJ2-3; D gene unclear. Germline V gene lookup returns CDR1 SGHTA and CDR2 FQGTGA. V was clipped by 4 bases and J by 7 bases, with 12 bases between them. This CDR3 contains 13 residues. DNA for the CDR3: TGTGCCAGCAGCTCCCCCCCAGACTATACGCAGTATTTT. It translates to CASSSPPDYTQYF.

This clonotype was picked up many times. The chain employs TRBV30 and TRBJ2-1; D is possibly TRBD2 (5 bases). The CDR3 contains 13 residues. From germline, CDR1 is GTSNPN and CDR2 SVGIG (reference sequence). With 3 bases removed from V and 5 bases from J, the gap between germline ends came to 11 bases. The CDR3 region has the DNA TGTGCCTGGAGCTCTACCGGGGACAATGAGCAGTTCTTC. It specifies CAWSSTGDNEQFF. Full variable domain (rest looked up from reference TRBV30 and TRBJ2-1): SQTIHQWPATLVQPVGSPLSLECTVEGTSNPNLYWYRQAAGRGLQLLFYSVGIGQISSEVPQNLSASRPQDRQFILSSKKLLLSDSGFYLCAWSSTGDNEQFFGPGTRLTVL.

This rearrangement joins TRBV20-1 to TRBJ1-6; 8 bases fit TRBD1. The CDR3 consists of 14 residues. Trimming removed 6 bases from V and 3 bases from J; junction bases left unmatched: 4. Germline assignment: CDR1 DFQATT and CDR2 SNEGSKA (reference sequence). This chain's CDR3 is CSATTGGYNSPLHF. For the CDR3, the DNA is TGCAGTGCCACAACAGGGGGCTATAATTCACCCCTCCACTTT.

At least ten counts were recorded for this clonotype. CDR3 residues: CAWSSGTGDSPLHF. CDR3 sequence (DNA): TGTGCCTGGAGTTCTGGGACGGGAGATTCACCCCTCCACTTT. V usage is TRBV30 and J usage is TRBJ1-6; the D gene is possibly TRBD1 (5 bases). This CDR3 comprises 14 residues. Germline V gene lookup returns CDR1 GTSNPN and CDR2 SVGIG (reference sequence). Trimming removed 2 bases at V and 8 bases at J, with 13 bases between.

This sequence joins TRBV15 and TRBJ2-7; D possibly matches TRBD1 or TRBD2 (5 bases each). Per the germline V gene, CDR1 is LNHNV and CDR2 is YYDKDF (reference sequence). There are 15 residues in the CDR3. Trimming shortened V by 1 base and J by 6 bases, and 16 bases separated the two germline ends. The CDR3, as DNA: TGTGCCACCAGCAGAGGTAGGGACGGCAGCCCCGAGCAGTACTTC. It yields the protein CATSRGRDGSPEQYF.

This clonotype was seen a few times. The CDR3 region is CASSLTGGSRNEQFF. The CDR3 region has the DNA TGTGCCAGCAGCTTAACAGGGGGGTCCCGTAATGAGCAGTTCTTC. The V call is TRBV7-3, the J call TRBJ2-1, with D possibly called TRBD1 or TRBD2 (6 bases each). Germline V gene lookup returns CDR1 SGHTA and CDR2 FQGTGA. The CDR3 length is 15 residues. Trimming shortened V by 0 bases and J by 7 bases, and 13 bases separated the two germline ends. Filled out from reference TRBV7-3 and TRBJ2-1, the complete variable domain reads GAGVSQTPSNKVTEKGKYVELRCDPISGHTALYWYRQSLGQGPEFLIYFQGTGAADDSGLPNDRFFAVRPEGSVSTLKIQRTERGDSAVYLCASSLTGGSRNEQFFGPGTRLTVL.

In its sample, this clonotype was seen once. This chain joins TRBV20-1 and TRBJ2-7; 9 bases are shared with TRBD2. Per germline, CDR1 DFQATT and CDR2 SNEGSKA (reference sequence). The length of the CDR3 is 12 residues. Trimming at V came to 6 bases and at J to 7 bases, leaving 7 bases not matched to a gene. This chain's CDR3 is CSARGGAEEQYF. Written as DNA, the CDR3 is TGCAGTGCCCGCGGGGGGGCAGAAGAGCAGTACTTC.

This clonotype has ten or more counts. The gene calls are TRBV28 and TRBJ2-3, with TRBD2 matching over 7 bases. In germline, CDR1 is MDHEN, CDR2 SYDVKM. After removal of 4 bases from V and 4 bases from J, the junction contained 5 bases not matched to a gene. The CDR3 has 14 amino acids. CDR3 amino acids: CASSWGGSPDTQYF. In DNA form, the CDR3 reads TGTGCCAGCAGTTGGGGGGGTAGTCCAGATACGCAGTATTTT.

This clonotype has at least ten counts. The chain employs TRBV12-3 or TRBV12-4 and TRBJ1-1; 11 positions match TRBD1. The CDR3 runs 16 residues. J lost 5 bases, V lost 5 bases, and 10 bases had no gene match. The chain's CDR3 is CASSPAGTGGWTEAFF. The CDR3 DNA reads TGTGCCAGCAGTCCTGCCGGGACAGGGGGTTGGACTGAAGCTTTCTTT.

This clonotype was seen a handful of times. The CDR3 nucleotides are TGCGCCAGCAGCTCCGGACAGGGTCGCCTATCCCACGGATATAATTCACCCCTCCACTTT. Protein product: CASSSGQGRLSHGYNSPLHF. This chain links TRBV4-1 with TRBJ1-6; TRBD1 aligns across 8 bases. This CDR3 is 20 amino acids long. The V gene's germline CDR1 is MGHRA and CDR2 YSYEKL. The V segment lost 5 bases and the J segment 4 bases; nucleotides outside the gene matches: 19.

V usage is TRBV7-9 and J usage is TRBJ1-1; TRBD1 might be the D (5 bases). Germline CDR1 is SEHNR and CDR2 is FQNEAQ (reference sequence). V was shortened by 2 bases and J by 4 bases, with 11 bases between the two germline ends. This CDR3 spans 14 amino acids. The CDR3: CASSLLEGSTEAFF. CDR3 DNA sequence: TGTGCCAGCAGCTTACTAGAGGGGAGCACTGAAGCTTTCTTT.

The V and J genes are TRBV15 and TRBJ2-1, with 13 bases that match TRBD2. Looked up from germline, CDR1 is LNHNV and CDR2 is YYDKDF (reference sequence). After removal of 1 base from V and 2 bases from J, the junction contained 5 bases not matched to a gene. This CDR3 has 18 residues. CDR3 protein: CATSRGLAGGGAYNEQFF. DNA for the CDR3: TGTGCCACCAGCAGAGGACTAGCGGGAGGCGGGGCCTACAATGAGCAGTTCTTC.

This clonotype has more than one count but fewer than ten. The J gene is TRBJ2-1, the V gene TRBV5-4; the D call may be TRBD1 or TRBD2 (6 bases each). Deletions cut 0 bases from V and 9 bases from J, with 13 bases between. The length of the CDR3 is 14 residues. Germline values: CDR1 SGHNT, CDR2 YYREEE (reference sequence). The CDR3 sequence is CASSLVGGRGEQFF. The CDR3 nucleotides are TGTGCCAGCAGCTTGGTGGGGGGCCGGGGTGAGCAGTTCTTC.

The chain couples TRBV2 to TRBJ1-1; perhaps TRBD1 as D (6 bases). The CDR3 is 18 amino acids. V lost 7 bases, J lost 6 bases, and 30 bases lay in between. Germline values: CDR1 SNHLY, CDR2 FYNNEI. As DNA, the CDR3 is TGTGCCAGCAAGGTGGGGACGAACACCGGGGCAGGGGAGGCTGAAGCTTTCTTT. It codes for CASKVGTNTGAGEAEAFF.

This clonotype was detected only a few times. The gene calls are TRBV29-1 and TRBJ1-2; D gene unclear. Trimming cost V 4 bases and J 7 bases, with 10 bases left between them. The CDR3 totals 11 residues. The germline V gene encodes CDR1 SQVTM and CDR2 ANQGSEA. CDR3 protein: CSVVSGPGYTF. In nucleotides, the CDR3 is TGCAGCGTTGTCTCCGGTCCTGGCTACACCTTC.

This clonotype has only a few counts. The chain joins TRBV6-1 to TRBJ2-1, with 14 nucleotides matching TRBD2. Looked up from germline, CDR1 is MNHNS and CDR2 is SASEGT. V lost 7 bases, J lost 8 bases, and 7 bases stayed unmatched. This CDR3 region has 15 residues. CDR3 residues: CASIRLAGGRDEQFF. In nucleotides, the CDR3 is TGTGCCAGCATCCGACTAGCGGGGGGGCGGGATGAGCAGTTCTTC.

At least ten counts were recorded for this clonotype. The chain employs TRBV7-2 and TRBJ2-1; D may be TRBD1 (5 bases). Germline V gene lookup returns CDR1 SGHTA and CDR2 FQGNSA. CDR3 length equals 14 residues. V gave up 3 bases and J gave up 9 bases, with 15 bases separating them. CDR3 in DNA: TGTGCCAGCAGCTTGGGGCCCTCATTTAGTGAGCAGTTCTTC. Encoded protein: CASSLGPSFSEQFF.

This clonotype has a handful of counts. The rearrangement uses TRBV13 and TRBJ2-1; tentative D call: TRBD2 (6 bases). Per the germline V gene, CDR1 is PRHDT and CDR2 is FYEKMQ (reference sequence). V lost 6 bases and J 9 bases, leaving 12 bases between the germline ends. The CDR3 spans 12 residues. The DNA of the CDR3 is TGTGCCAGCAGTAACGTGGGGGGTGAGCAGTTCTTC. This gives the protein CASSNVGGEQFF.

This clonotype showed up many times. The chain employs TRBV6-6 and TRBJ2-7, with D perhaps given as TRBD1 or TRBD2 (5 bases each). V lost 0 bases and J lost 2, with 8 bases in between. Germline CDR1 reads MNHNY; CDR2 reads SVGAGI (reference sequence). The CDR3 runs 14 residues. This chain's CDR3 is CASSYSGVTYEQYF. CDR3 coding DNA: TGTGCCAGCAGTTACTCGGGGGTGACCTACGAGCAGTACTTC.